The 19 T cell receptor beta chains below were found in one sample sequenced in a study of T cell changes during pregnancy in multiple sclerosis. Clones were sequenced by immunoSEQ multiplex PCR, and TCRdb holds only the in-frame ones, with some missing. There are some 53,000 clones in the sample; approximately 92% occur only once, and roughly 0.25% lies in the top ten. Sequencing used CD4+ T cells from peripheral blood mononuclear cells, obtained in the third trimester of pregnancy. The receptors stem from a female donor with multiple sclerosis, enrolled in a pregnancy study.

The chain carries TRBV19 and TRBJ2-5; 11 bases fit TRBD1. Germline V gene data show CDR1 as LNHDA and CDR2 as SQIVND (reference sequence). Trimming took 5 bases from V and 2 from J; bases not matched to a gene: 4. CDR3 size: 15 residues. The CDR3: CASSDWDRGQETQYF. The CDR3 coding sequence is TGTGCCAGTAGTGACTGGGACAGGGGGCAAGAGACCCAGTACTTC.

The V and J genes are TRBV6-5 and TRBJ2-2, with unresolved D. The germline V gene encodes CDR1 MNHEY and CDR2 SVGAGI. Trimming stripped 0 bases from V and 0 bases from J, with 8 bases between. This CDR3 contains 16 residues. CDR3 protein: CASSYSRRTNTGELFF. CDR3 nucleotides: TGTGCCAGCAGTTACTCACGGCGGACGAACACCGGGGAGCTGTTTTTT.

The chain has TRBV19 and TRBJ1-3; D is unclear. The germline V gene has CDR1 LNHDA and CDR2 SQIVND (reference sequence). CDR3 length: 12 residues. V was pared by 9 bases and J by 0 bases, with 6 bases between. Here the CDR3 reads CASGNSGNTIYF. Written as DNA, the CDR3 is TGTGCCAGCGGTAACTCTGGAAACACCATATATTTT. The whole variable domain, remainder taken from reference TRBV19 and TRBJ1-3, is DGGITQSPKYLFRKEGQNVTLSCEQNLNHDAMYWYRQDPGQGLRLIYYSQIVNDFQKGDIAEGYSVSREKKESFPLTVTSAQKNPTAFYLCASGNSGNTIYFGEGSWLTVV.

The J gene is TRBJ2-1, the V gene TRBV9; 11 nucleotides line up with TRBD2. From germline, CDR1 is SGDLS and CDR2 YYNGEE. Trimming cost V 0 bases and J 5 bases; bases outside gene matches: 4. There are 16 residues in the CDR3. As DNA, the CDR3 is TGTGCCAGCAGCGTAGCCCTAGCGGGGGGCGACAATGAGCAGTTCTTC. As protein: CASSVALAGGDNEQFF. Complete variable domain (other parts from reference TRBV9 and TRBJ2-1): DSGVTQTPKHLITATGQRVTLRCSPRSGDLSVYWYQQSLDQGLQFLIQYYNGEERAKGNILERFSAQQFPDLHSELNLSSLELGDSALYFCASSVALAGGDNEQFFGPGTRLTVL.

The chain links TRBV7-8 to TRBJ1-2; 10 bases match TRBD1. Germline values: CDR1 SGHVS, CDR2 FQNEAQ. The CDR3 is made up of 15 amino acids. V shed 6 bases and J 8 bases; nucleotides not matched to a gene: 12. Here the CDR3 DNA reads TGTGCCAGCAGTTTCCCGGGACAGGGGCTAAACGGCTACACCTTC. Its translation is CASSFPGQGLNGYTF.

The CDR3 sequence: CAGRRDRGYEQYF. The CDR3 DNA sequence: TGTGCCGGTCGACGGGACAGGGGCTACGAGCAGTACTTC. This sequence joins TRBV2 and TRBJ2-7; 10 nucleotides match TRBD1. Germline V gene data show CDR1 as SNHLY and CDR2 as FYNNEI. This CDR3 spans 13 amino acids. Unmatched junction bases numbered 7, after V lost 11 bases and J lost 3 bases.

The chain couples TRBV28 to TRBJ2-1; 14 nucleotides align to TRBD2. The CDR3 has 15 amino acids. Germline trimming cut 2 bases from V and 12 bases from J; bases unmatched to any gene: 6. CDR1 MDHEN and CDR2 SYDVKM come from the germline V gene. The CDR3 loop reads CASSLGTSGRFGQFF. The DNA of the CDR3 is TGTGCCAGCAGTTTAGGGACTAGCGGGAGATTTGGGCAGTTCTTC.

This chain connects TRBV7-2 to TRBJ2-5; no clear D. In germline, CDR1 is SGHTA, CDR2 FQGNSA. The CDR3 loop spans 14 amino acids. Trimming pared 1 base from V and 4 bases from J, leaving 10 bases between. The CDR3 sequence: CASSLVYPPETQYF. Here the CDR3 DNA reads TGTGCCAGCAGCTTAGTCTACCCCCCAGAGACCCAGTACTTC. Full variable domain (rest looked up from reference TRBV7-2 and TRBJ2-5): GAGVSQSPSNKVTEKGKDVELRCDPISGHTALYWYRQSLGQGLEFLIYFQGNSAPDKSGLPSDRFSAERTGGSVSTLTIQRTQQEDSAVYLCASSLVYPPETQYFGPGTRLLVL.

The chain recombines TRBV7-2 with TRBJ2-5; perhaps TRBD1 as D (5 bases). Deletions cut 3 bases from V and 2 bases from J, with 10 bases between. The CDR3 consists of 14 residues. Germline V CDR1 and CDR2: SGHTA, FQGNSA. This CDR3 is CASSFSGNQETQYF. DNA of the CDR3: TGTGCCAGCAGCTTCTCAGGGAATCAAGAGACCCAGTACTTC.

The CDR3: CASSQGVKGTSGEQYF. DNA of the CDR3: TGCGCCAGCAGCCAAGGGGTAAAAGGGACTAGCGGCGAGCAGTACTTC. The genes are TRBV4-1 and TRBJ2-7, with 11 bases matching TRBD2. Germline CDR1 MGHRA, CDR2 YSYEKL. The CDR3 has 16 residues. V dropped 1 base and J dropped 6; count of bases not matched to a gene: 8.

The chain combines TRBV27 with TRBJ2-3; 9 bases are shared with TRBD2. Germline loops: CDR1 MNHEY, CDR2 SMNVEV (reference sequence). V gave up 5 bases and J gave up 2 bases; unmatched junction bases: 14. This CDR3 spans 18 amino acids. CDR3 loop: CASSKARFSGSITDTQYF. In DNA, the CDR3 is TGTGCCAGCAGTAAGGCCCGGTTTAGCGGGAGTATCACAGATACGCAGTATTTT.

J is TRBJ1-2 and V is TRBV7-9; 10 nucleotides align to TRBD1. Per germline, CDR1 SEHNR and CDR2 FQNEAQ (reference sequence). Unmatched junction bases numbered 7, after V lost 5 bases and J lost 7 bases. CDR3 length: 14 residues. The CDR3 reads CASSPDRGPGGYTF. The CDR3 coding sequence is TGTGCCAGCAGCCCAGACAGGGGGCCCGGTGGCTACACCTTC.

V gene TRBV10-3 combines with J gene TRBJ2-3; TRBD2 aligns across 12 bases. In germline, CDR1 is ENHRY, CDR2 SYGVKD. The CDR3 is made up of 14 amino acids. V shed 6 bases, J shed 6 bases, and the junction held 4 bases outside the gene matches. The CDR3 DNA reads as TGTGCCATCAGACCGGGGACTAGCGGGGATACGCAGTATTTT. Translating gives CAIRPGTSGDTQYF.

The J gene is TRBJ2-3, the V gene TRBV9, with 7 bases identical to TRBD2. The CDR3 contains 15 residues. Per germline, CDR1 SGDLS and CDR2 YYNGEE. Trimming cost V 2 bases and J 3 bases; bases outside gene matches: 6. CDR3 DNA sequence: TGTGCCAGCAGCGTGGGAGGGAGGGTAACAGATACGCAGTATTTT. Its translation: CASSVGGRVTDTQYF. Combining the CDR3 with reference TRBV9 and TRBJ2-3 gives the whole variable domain DSGVTQTPKHLITATGQRVTLRCSPRSGDLSVYWYQQSLDQGLQFLIQYYNGEERAKGNILERFSAQQFPDLHSELNLSSLELGDSALYFCASSVGGRVTDTQYFGPGTRLTVL.

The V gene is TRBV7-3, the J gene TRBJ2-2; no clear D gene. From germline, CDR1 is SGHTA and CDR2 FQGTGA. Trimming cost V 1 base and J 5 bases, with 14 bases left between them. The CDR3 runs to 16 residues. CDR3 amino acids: CASSLIPLVETGELFF. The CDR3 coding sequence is TGTGCCAGCAGCTTAATCCCCCTAGTGGAGACCGGGGAGCTGTTTTTT.

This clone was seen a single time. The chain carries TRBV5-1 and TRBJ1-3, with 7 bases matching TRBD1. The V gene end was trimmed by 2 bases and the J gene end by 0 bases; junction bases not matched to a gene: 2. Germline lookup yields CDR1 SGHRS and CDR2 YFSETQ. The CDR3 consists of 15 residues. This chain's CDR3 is CASSLQGRSGNTIYF. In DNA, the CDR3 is TGCGCCAGCAGCTTACAGGGGCGCTCTGGAAACACCATATATTTT. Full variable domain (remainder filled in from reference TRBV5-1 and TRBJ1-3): KAGVTQTPRYLIKTRGQQVTLSCSPISGHRSVSWYQQTPGQGLQFLFEYFSETQRNKGNFPGRFSGRQFSNSRSEMNVSTLELGDSALYLCASSLQGRSGNTIYFGEGSWLTVV.

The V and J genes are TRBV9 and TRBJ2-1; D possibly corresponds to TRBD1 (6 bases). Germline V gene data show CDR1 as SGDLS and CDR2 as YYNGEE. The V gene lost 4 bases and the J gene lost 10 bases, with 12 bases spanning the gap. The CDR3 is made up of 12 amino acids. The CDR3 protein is CASSPGVREQFF. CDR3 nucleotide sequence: TGTGCCAGCAGCCCAGGGGTGAGGGAGCAGTTCTTC.

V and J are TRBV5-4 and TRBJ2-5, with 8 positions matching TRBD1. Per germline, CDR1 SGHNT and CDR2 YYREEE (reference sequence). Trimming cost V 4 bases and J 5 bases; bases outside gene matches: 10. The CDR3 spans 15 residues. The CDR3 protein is CASSRLGTGGETQYF. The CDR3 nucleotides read TGTGCCAGCAGCCGCCTCGGGACAGGTGGTGAGACCCAGTACTTC.

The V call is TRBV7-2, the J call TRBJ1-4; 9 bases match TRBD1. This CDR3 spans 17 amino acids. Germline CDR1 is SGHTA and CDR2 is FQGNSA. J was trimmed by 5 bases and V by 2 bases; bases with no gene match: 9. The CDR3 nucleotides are TGTGCCAGCAGCTTATCCATCACAGGGGGCCAGAATGAAAAACTGTTTTTT. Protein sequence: CASSLSITGGQNEKLFF.